The sequence of this TCR beta chain was determined in a study of metastatic and nonmetastatic thyroid tumors. V was trimmed by 3 bases and J by 5 bases, leaving 7 bases between them. This CDR3 contains 13 residues. Germline lookup yields CDR1 MRHNA and CDR2 SNTAGT. Every patient was untreated before thyroid surgery. MiXCR was used by TCRdb to re-call the PCR reads. The table has tens of thousands of clones, roughly an eighth seen once; the top ten hold around 8.8%. The table lists this clone with many counts. Sequencing was done on a sample of tumor tissue. This receptor was taken from a female donor with papillary thyroid cancer or a benign thyroid nodule (not recorded which). Some clones in this sample may be carry-over from other donors' samples. The chain combines TRBV6-4 with TRBJ2-2; D ambiguous. The CDR3 sequence: CASSERATGELFF. As DNA, the CDR3 is TGTGCCAGCAGTGAAAGAGCTACCGGGGAGCTGTTTTTT.